This T cell receptor beta chain was profiled in a study of PD-L1 blockade in urothelial cancer. Overall study: Analyzed time points were 3 weeks (second dose) and 6 weeks after therapy began. Researchers found blood samples held a median of roughly 140,000 T cells.

From germline, CDR1 is MGHRA and CDR2 YSYEKL. This CDR3 is 15 amino acids long. The ends lost 1 base at V and 10 bases at J; junction bases unmatched: 9. Every PCR got spiked synthetic TCR analog templates. Produced via immunoSEQ multiplex PCR; TCRdb's table is partial and in-frame only. Here the sample spans more than 60,000 clones, almost 90% being singletons. The sample's time point: peripheral blood 6 weeks after treatment start. The study collected 1 to 8 samples per patient, pretreatment and on-treatment. Specimen: PBMCs, collected around atezolizumab (anti-PD-L1) treatment. This receptor was obtained from a man aged 55 to 70 with urothelial cancer. The rearrangement joins TRBV4-1 to TRBJ2-3, with 9 nucleotides matching TRBD2. The CDR3 coding sequence is TGCGCCAGCAGCCAAGCCCTTAGCGGGAGCGGCGCGCAGTATTTT. Protein: CASSQALSGSGAQYF.